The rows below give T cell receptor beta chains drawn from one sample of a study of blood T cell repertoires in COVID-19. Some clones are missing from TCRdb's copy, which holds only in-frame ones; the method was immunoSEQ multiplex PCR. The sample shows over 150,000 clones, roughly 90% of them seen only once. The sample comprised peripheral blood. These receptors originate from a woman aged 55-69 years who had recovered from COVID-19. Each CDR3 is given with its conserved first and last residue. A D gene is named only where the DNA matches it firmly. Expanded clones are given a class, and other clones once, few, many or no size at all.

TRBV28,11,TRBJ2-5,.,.,CASSSEETQYF,TGTGCCAGCAGTTCCGAAGAGACCCAGTACTTC
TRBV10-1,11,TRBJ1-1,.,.,CASRGDTEAFF,TGCGCCAGCCGGGGGGACACTGAAGCTTTCTTT
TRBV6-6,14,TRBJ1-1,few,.,CASSFPLSNTEAFF,TGTGCCAGCAGTTTCCCGCTATCGAACACTGAAGCTTTCTTT
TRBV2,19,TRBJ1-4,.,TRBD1,CASSAEQGSARWDNEKLFF,TGTGCCAGCAGTGCCGAACAGGGGTCGGCCAGGTGGGATAATGAAAAACTGTTTTTT
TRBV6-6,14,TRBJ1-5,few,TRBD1,CASSRQGAVQPQHF,TGTGCCAGCAGCCGACAGGGGGCCGTTCAGCCCCAGCATTTT
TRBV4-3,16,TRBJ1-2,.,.,CASSQDIGGTNYGYTF,TGCGCCAGCAGCCAAGATATAGGGGGTACCAACTATGGCTACACCTTC
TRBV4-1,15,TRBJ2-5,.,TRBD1,CASSPNRQGPGTQYF,TGCGCCAGCAGCCCAAATCGACAGGGGCCAGGGACCCAGTACTTC
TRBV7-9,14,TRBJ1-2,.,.,CASRRTELNYGYTF,TGTGCCAGCAGGAGGACAGAACTGAACTATGGCTACACCTTC
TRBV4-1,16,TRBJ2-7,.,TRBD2,CASSQPRGGSGVEQYF,TGCGCCAGCAGCCAACCCCGGGGGGGTAGCGGGGTCGAGCAGTACTTC
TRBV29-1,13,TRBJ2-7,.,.,CSGTGDRLGEQYF,TGCAGCGGAACGGGGGACAGACTTGGTGAGCAGTACTTC
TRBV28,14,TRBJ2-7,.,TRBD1,CASSIRTGWGEQYF,TGTGCCAGCAGTATAAGGACAGGGTGGGGCGAGCAGTACTTC
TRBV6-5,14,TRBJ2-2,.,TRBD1,CASTGQGFTGELFF,TGTGCCTCCACCGGACAGGGCTTCACCGGGGAGCTGTTTTTT
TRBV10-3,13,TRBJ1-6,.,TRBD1,CAIRGQSNSPLHF,TGTGCCATCAGGGGACAGTCAAATTCACCCCTCCACTTT
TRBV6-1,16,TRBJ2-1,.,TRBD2,CASSDQALAGSNEQFF,TGTGCCAGCAGTGATCAGGCTCTAGCGGGATCCAATGAGCAGTTCTTC
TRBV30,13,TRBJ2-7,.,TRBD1,CALDRGAAYEQYF,TGTGCTCTGGACAGGGGAGCGGCCTACGAGCAGTACTTC
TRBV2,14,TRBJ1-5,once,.,CASSDQGPVGSQHF,TGTGCCAGCAGTGATCAGGGTCCTGTGGGGTCCCAGCATTTT
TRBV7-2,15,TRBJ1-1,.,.,CASSPNRASGTEAFF,TGTGCCAGCAGCCCAAACAGGGCTTCGGGCACTGAAGCTTTCTTT
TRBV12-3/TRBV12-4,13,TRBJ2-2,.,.,CASRRVGTGELFF,TGTGCCAGCAGACGAGTCGGGACAGGGGAGCTGTTTTTT
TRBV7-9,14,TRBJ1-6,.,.,CASSLAQPHSPLHF,TGTGCCAGCAGCTTAGCACAGCCGCATTCACCCCTCCACTTT
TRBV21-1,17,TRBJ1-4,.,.,CASPLPTGDSTNEKLFF,TGTGCCAGCCCCCTTCCCACAGGGGATTCAACTAATGAAAAACTGTTTTTT
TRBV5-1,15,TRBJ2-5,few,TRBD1,CASSLAGTEEETQYF,TGCGCCAGCAGCTTGGCCGGGACAGAAGAAGAGACCCAGTACTTC
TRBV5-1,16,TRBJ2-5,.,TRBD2,CASSLGPSGGGETQYF,TGCGCCAGCAGCTTGGGACCCTCGGGAGGTGGGGAGACCCAGTACTTC
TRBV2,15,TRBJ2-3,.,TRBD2,CASSDASGGPDTQYF,TGTGCCAGCAGTGACGCTAGCGGGGGGCCAGATACGCAGTATTTT
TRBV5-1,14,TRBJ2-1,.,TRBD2,CASSLGTSVNEQFF,TGCGCCAGCAGCTTGGGGACTAGCGTCAATGAGCAGTTCTTC
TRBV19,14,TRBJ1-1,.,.,CASEPRGGITEAFF,TGTGCCAGCGAACCGCGAGGGGGAATCACTGAAGCTTTCTTT
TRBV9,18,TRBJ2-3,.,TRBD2,CASSTSGGTPFYTDTQYF,TGTGCCAGCAGCACTAGCGGGGGGACTCCCTTCTACACAGATACGCAGTATTTT
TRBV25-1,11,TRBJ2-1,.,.,CASSQGHQQFF,TGTGCCAGCAGCCAAGGACACCAGCAGTTCTTC
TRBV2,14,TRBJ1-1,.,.,CARGAKGLNTEAFF,TGTGCCAGGGGGGCCAAGGGGCTGAACACTGAAGCTTTCTTT
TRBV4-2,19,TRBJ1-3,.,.,CASSQDRRLYWGLVNTIYF,TGTGCCAGCAGCCAAGATCGAAGGCTTTATTGGGGCTTAGTAAACACCATATATTTT